This T cell receptor beta chain came from a study of OX40 agonist ivuxolimab in advanced cancers. Looking at the study overall: Patients took ivuxolimab, an agonistic anti-OX40 (CD134) antibody. At 0.01 to 10 mg/kg, ivuxolimab was administered intravenously to patients every 2 weeks. Regarding the study as a whole: Expanded peripheral T cell antigen specificity was not determined. A proportion of nonresponders additionally exhibited low normalized T-cell clonal expansion.

A word on this clone: The antigen remains undetermined. The sample carries other DNA sequences with the same CDR3.

Germline assignment: CDR1 LGHNA and CDR2 YSLEER. This CDR3 has 14 amino acids. Trimming stripped 0 bases from V and 3 bases from J, with 7 bases between. Using immunoSEQ multiplex PCR, the repertoire was profiled, and TCRdb retains in-frame clones only, with some absent. The sample has some 59,000 clones, less than 95% seen once; the top ten hold around 8.7%. Here the sequenced sample was CD4+ or CD8+ T cells sorted from blood, taken in a trial of the OX40 agonist ivuxolimab. The clonotype comes from an adult with an advanced solid tumor such as melanoma, head and neck, liver or kidney cancer. The chain links TRBV4-3 to TRBJ2-3; TRBD2 is a possible D gene (6 bases). The CDR3 is CASSQERGTDTQYF. CDR3 coding DNA: TGCGCCAGCAGCCAAGAACGGGGGACAGATACGCAGTATTTT.